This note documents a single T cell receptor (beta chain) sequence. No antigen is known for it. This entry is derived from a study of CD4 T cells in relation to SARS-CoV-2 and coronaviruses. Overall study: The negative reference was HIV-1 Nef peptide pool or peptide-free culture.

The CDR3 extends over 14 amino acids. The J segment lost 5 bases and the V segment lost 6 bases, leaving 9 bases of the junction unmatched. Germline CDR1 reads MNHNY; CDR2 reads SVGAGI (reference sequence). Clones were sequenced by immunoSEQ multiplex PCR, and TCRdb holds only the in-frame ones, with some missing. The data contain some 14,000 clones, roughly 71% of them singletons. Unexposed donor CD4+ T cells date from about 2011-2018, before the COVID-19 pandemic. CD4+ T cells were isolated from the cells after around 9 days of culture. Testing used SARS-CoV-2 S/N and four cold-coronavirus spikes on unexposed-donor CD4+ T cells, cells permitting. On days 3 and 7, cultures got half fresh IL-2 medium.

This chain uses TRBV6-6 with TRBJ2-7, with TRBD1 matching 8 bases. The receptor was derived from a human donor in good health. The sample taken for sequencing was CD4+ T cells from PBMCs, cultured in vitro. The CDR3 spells CASRSQGARDEQYF. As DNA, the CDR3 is TGTGCCAGCAGATCCCAGGGGGCGCGTGACGAGCAGTACTTC.